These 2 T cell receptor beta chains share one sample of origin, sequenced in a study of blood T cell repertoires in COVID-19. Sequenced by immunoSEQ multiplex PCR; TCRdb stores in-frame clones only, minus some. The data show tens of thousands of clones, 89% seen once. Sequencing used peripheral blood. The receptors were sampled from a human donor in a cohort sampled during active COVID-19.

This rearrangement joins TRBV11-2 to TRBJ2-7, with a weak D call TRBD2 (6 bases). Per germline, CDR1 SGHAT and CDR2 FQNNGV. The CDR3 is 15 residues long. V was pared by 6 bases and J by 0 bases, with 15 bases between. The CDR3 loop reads CASSLRRVSSYEQYF. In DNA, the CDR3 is TGTGCCAGCAGTTTGAGGAGGGTCTCCTCCTACGAGCAGTACTTC.

CDR3 nucleotide sequence: TGTGCCAGCAGCACTGGGACAGTTTTCTACGAGCAGTACTTC. Its translation: CASSTGTVFYEQYF. The chain is built from TRBV27 and TRBJ2-7, with TRBD1 matching over 7 bases. The J segment lost 3 bases and the V segment lost 6 bases, leaving 8 bases of the junction unmatched. This CDR3 is 14 amino acids long. Germline assignment: CDR1 MNHEY and CDR2 SMNVEV (reference sequence).